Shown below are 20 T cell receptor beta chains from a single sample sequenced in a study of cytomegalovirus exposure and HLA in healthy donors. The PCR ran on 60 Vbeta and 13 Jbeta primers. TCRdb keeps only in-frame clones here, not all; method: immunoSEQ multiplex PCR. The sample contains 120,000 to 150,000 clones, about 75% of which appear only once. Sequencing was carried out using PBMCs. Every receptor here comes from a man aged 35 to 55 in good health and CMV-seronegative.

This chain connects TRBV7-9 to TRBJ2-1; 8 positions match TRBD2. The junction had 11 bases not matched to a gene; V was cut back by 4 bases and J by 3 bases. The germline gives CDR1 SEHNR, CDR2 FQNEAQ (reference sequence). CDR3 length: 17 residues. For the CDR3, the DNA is TGTGCCAGCAGCTCGAATTCGGGACTAGGATTCTACAATGAGCAGTTCTTC. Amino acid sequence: CASSSNSGLGFYNEQFF.

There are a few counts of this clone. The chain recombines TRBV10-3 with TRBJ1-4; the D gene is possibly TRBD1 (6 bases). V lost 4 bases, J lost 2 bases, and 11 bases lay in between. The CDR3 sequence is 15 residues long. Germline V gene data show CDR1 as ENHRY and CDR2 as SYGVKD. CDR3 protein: CAISAGETTNEKLFF. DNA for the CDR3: TGTGCCATCAGTGCAGGGGAGACTACTAATGAAAAACTGTTTTTT.

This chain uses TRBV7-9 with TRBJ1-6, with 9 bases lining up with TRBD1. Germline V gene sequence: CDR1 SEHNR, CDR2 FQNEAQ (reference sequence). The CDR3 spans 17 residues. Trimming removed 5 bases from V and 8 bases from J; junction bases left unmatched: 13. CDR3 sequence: CASSGGPRDREDSPLHF. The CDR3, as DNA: TGTGCCAGCAGCGGAGGCCCACGGGACAGGGAGGATTCACCCCTCCACTTT. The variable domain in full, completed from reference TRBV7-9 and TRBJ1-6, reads DTGVSQNPRHKITKRGQNVTFRCDPISEHNRLYWYRQTLGQGPEFLTYFQNEAQLEKSRLLSDRFSAERPKGSFSTLEIQRTEQGDSAMYLCASSGGPRDREDSPLHFGNGTRLTVT.

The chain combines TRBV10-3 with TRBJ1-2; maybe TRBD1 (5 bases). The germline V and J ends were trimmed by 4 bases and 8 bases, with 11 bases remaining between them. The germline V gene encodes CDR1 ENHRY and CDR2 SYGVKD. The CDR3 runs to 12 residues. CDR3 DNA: TGTGCCATCAGTGTGGGGCAACGGGGCTACACCTTC. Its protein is CAISVGQRGYTF.

The CDR3, as DNA: TGTGCCAGCAGGAGCGGGGGGACAAATGGAAACATTCAGTACTTC. This sequence encodes CASRSGGTNGNIQYF. The genes are TRBV7-9 and TRBJ2-4, with TRBD2 matching 9 bases. Germline assignment: CDR1 SEHNR and CDR2 FQNEAQ (reference sequence). Losses at the gene ends were 6 bases for V and 6 bases for J; bases not matched to a gene: 9. The CDR3 covers 15 residues.

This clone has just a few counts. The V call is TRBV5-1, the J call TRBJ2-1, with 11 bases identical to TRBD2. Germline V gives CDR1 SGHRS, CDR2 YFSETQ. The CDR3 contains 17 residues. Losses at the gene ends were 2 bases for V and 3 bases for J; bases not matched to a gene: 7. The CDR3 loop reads CASSFNSGGAGYNEQFF. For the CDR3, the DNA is TGCGCCAGCAGCTTTAATAGCGGGGGGGCAGGCTACAATGAGCAGTTCTTC.

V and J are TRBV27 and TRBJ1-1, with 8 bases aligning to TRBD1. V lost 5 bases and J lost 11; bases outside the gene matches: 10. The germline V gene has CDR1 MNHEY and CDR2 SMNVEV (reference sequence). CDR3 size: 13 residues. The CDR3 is CASSHRTGSGAFF. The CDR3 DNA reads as TGTGCCAGCAGTCATAGGACAGGGAGTGGGGCTTTCTTT.

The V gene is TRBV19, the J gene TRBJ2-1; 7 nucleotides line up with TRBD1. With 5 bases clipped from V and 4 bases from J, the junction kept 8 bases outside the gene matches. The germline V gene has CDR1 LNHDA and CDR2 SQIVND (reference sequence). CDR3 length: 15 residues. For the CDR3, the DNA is TGTGCCAGTAGTGCCCGGGACAGCCATTACAATGAGCAGTTCTTC. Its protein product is CASSARDSHYNEQFF.

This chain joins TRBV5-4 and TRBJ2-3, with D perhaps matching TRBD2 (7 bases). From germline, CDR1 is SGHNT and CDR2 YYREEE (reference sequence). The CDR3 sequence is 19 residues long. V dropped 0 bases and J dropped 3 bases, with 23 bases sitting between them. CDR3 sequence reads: CASSLEWAGARVSTDTQYF. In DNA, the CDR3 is TGTGCCAGCAGCTTGGAGTGGGCGGGGGCCCGTGTAAGTACAGATACGCAGTATTTT.

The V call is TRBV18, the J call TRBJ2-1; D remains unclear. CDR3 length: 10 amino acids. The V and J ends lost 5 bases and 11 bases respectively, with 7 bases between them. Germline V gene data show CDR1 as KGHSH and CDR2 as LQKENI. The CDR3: CASSSDKQFF. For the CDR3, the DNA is TGTGCCAGCTCATCCGACAAGCAGTTCTTC.

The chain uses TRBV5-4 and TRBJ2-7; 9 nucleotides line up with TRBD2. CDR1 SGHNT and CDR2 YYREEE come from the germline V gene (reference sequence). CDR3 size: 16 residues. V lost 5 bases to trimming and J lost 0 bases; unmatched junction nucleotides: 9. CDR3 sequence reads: CASSAGLAPSSYEQYF. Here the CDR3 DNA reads TGTGCCAGCAGTGCTGGACTAGCGCCTAGCTCCTACGAGCAGTACTTC. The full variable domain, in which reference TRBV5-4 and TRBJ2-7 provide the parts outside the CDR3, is ETGVTQSPTHLIKTRGQQVTLRCSSQSGHNTVSWYQQALGQGPQFIFQYYREEENGRGNFPPRFSGLQFPNYSSELNVNALELDDSALYLCASSAGLAPSSYEQYFGPGTRLTVT.

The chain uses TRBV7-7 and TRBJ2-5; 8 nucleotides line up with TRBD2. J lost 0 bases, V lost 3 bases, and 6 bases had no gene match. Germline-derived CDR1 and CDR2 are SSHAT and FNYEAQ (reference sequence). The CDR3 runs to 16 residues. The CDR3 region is CASSFTGGGNQETQYF. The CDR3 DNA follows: TGTGCCAGCAGCTTCACGGGGGGGGGTAACCAAGAGACCCAGTACTTC.

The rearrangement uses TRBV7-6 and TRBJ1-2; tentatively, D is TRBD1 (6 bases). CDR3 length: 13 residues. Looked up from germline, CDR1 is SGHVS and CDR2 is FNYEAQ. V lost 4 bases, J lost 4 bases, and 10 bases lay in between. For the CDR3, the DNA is TGTGCCAGCAGCTCCCCGGACAGCTATGGCTACACCTTC. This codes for CASSSPDSYGYTF.

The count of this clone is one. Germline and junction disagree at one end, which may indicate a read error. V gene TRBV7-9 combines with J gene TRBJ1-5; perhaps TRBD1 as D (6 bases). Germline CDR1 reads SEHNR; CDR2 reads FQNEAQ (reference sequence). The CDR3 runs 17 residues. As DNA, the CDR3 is TGTTCCAGCAGCTTAGCGGTGGGAGGGATGGGGGGCCAGCCCCAGCATTTT. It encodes CSSSLAVGGMGGQPQHF.

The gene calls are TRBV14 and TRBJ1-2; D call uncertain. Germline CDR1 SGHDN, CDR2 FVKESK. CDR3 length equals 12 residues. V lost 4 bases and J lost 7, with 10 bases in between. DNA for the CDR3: TGTGCCAGCAGCCTTGACACCCGTGGCTACACCTTC. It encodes CASSLDTRGYTF.

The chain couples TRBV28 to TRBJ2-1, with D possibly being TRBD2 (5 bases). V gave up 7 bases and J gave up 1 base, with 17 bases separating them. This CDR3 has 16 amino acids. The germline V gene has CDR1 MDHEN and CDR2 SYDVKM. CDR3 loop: CASKMHSWRSYNEQFF. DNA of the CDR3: TGTGCCAGCAAAATGCACAGTTGGAGGTCCTACAATGAGCAGTTCTTC.

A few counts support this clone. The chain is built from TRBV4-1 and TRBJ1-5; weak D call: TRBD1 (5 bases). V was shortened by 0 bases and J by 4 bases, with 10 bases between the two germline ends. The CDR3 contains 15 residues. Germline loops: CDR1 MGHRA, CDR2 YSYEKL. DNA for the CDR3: TGCGCCAGCAGCCAAGAATCAGGGAGGAATCAGCCCCAGCATTTT. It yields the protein CASSQESGRNQPQHF.

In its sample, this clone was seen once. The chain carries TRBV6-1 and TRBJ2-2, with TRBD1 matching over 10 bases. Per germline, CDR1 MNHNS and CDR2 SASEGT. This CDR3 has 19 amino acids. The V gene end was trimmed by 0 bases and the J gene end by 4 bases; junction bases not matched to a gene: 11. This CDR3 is CASSEAVGSTGGSTGELFF. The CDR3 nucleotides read TGTGCCAGCAGTGAAGCTGTTGGTTCGACAGGGGGCAGCACCGGGGAGCTGTTTTTT.

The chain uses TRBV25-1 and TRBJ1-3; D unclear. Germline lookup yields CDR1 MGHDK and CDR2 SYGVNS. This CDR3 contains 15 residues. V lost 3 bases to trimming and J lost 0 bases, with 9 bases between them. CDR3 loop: CASSDPVVSGNTIYF. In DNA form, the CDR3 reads TGTGCCAGCAGTGACCCGGTAGTCTCTGGAAACACCATATATTTT.

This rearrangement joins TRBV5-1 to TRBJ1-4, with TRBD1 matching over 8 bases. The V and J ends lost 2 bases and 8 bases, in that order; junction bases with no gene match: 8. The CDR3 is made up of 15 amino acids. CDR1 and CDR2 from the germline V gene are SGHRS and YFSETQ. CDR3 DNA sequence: TGCGCCAGCAGCTTATATGGACAGGGAGAGGAAAAACTGTTTTTT. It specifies CASSLYGQGEEKLFF.